This T cell receptor (beta chain) emerged from a study of T cell changes during pregnancy in multiple sclerosis. Germline V gene sequence: CDR1 SGHDT, CDR2 YYEEEE. The CDR3 has 14 residues. The germline V and J ends were trimmed by 2 bases and 3 bases, with 11 bases remaining between them. Profiled with immunoSEQ multiplex PCR; TCRdb holds only in-frame clones, not every one. The sample lists around 97,000 clones; approximately 90% were seen once. The gene calls are TRBV5-6 and TRBJ1-2; possibly TRBD1 for D (5 bases). The TCR was taken from a female donor in good health, enrolled as a control in a pregnancy study. The sample here was peripheral blood, taken in the second trimester of pregnancy. CDR3 coding DNA: TGTGCCAGCAGCTTTGACAGTCGAGACTATGGCTACACCTTC. Translation: CASSFDSRDYGYTF.